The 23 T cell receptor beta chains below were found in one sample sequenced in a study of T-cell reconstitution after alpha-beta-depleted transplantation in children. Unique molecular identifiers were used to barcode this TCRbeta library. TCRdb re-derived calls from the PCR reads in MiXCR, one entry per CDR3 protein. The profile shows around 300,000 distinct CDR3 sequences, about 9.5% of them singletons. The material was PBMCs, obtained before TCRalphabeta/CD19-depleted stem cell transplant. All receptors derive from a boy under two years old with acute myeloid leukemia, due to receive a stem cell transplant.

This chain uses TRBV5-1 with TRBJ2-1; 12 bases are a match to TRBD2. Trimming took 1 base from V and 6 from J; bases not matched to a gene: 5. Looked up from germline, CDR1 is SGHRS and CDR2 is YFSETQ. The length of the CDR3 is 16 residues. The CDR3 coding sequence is TGCGCCAGCAGCTTGAAACTAGCGGGGGGTAGCAATGAGCAGTTCTTC. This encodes CASSLKLAGGSNEQFF.

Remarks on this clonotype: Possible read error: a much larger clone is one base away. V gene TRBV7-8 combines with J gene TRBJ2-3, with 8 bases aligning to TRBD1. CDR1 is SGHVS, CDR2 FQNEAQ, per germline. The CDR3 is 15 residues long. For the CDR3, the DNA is TGTGCCAGCAGCTTACGTCAGGGGGCGATTGATACGCTGTATTTT. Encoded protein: CASSLRQGAIDTLYF.

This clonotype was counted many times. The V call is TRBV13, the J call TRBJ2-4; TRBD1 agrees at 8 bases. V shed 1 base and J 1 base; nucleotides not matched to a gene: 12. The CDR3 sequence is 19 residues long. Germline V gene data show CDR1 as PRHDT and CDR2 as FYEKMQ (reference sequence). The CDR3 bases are TGTGCCAGCAGCTTAGATGCTAGACAGGGGCCAGGGGCCAAAAACATTCAGTACTTC. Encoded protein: CASSLDARQGPGAKNIQYF.

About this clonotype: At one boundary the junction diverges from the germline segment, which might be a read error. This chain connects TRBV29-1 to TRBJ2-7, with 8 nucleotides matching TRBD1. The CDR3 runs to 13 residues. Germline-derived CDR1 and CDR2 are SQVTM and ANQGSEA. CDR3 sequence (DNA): TGCAGCGTTGCGAGGACAGGGTCCTCCGAGCAGTACTTC. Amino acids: CSVARTGSSEQYF.

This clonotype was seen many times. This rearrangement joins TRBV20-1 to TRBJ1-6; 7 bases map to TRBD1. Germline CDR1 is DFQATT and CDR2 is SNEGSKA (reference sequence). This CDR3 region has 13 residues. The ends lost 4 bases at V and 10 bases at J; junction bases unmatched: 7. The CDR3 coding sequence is TGCAGTGCTAAACAGGGGTCCGGCTCACCCCTCCACTTT. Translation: CSAKQGSGSPLHF.

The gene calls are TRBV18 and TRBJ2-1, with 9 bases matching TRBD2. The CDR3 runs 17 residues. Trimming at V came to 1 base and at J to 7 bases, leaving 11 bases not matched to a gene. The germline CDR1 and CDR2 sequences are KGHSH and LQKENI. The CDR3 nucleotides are TGTGCCAGCTCACCACTTTCCGGGACTAGCACTCAAAATGAGCAGTTCTTC. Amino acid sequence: CASSPLSGTSTQNEQFF. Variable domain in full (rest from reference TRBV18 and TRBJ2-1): NAGVMQNPRHLVRRRGQEARLRCSPMKGHSHVYWYRQLPEEGLKFMVYLQKENIIDESGMPKERFSAEFPKEGPSILRIQQVVRGDSAAYFCASSPLSGTSTQNEQFFGPGTRLTVL.

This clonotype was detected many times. In DNA form, the CDR3 reads TGTGCCACCAATGGGGACCGAGAGACCCAGTACTTC. Translated: CATNGDRETQYF. This chain uses TRBV10-3 with TRBJ2-5; D assignment may be TRBD1 or TRBD2 (5 bases each). Germline V gene sequence: CDR1 ENHRY, CDR2 SYGVKD. Deletions cut 10 bases from V and 4 bases from J, with 13 bases between. The CDR3 is 12 amino acids.

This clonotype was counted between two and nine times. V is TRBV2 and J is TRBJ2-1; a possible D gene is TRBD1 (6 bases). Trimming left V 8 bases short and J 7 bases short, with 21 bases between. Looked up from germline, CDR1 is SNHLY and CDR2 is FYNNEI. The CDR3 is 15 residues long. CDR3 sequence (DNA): TGTGCCAGCGATTTGCAGGGGACGGAAGCGAATGAGCAGTTCTTC. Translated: CASDLQGTEANEQFF.

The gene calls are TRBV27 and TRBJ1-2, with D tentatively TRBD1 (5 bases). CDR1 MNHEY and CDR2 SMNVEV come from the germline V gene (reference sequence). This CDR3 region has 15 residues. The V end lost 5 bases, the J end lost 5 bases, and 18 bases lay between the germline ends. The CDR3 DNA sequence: TGTGCCAGCAGTACTTACAGGTTCCGAGGGTATGGCTACACCTTC. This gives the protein CASSTYRFRGYGYTF.

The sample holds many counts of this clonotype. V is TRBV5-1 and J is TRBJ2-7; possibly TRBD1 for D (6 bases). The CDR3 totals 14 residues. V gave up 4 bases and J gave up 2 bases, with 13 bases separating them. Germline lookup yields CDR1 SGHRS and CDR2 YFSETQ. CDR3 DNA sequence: TGCGCCAGCAGCCTCTCGGGACACCCCTACGAGCAGTACTTC. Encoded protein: CASSLSGHPYEQYF.

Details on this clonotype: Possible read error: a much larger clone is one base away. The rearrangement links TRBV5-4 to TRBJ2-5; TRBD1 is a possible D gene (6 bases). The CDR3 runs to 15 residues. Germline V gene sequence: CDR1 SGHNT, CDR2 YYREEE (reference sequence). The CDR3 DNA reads TGTGCCAGCAGCTTGGAGGGGGTACTCGGAGAGCCCCAGTACTTC. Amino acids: CASSLEGVLGEPQYF. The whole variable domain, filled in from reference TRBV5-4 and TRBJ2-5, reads ETGVTQSPTHLIKTRGQQVTLRCSSQSGHNTVSWYQQALGQGPQFIFQYYREEENGRGNFPPRFSGLQFPNYSSELNVNALELDDSALYLCASSLEGVLGEPQYFGPGTRLLVL.

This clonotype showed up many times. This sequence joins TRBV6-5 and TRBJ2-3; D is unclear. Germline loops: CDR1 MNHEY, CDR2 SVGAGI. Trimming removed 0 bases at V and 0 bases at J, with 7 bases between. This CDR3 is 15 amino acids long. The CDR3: CASSYSWGSTDTQYF. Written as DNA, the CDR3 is TGTGCCAGCAGTTACTCGTGGGGAAGCACAGATACGCAGTATTTT.

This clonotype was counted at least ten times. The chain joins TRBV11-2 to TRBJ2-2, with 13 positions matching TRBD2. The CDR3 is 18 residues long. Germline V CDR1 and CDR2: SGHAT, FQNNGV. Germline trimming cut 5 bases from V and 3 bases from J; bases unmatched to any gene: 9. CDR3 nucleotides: TGTGCCAGCAGCCGAGGACTAGCGGGAGCTTTTGACACCGGGGAGCTGTTTTTT. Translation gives CASSRGLAGAFDTGELFF.

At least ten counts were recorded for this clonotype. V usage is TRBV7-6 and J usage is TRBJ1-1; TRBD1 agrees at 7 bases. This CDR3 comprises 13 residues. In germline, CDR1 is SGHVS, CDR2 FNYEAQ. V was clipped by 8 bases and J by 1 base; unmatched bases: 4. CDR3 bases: TGTGCCAGCTCCGGGACAGCGAACACTGAAGCTTTCTTT. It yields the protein CASSGTANTEAFF. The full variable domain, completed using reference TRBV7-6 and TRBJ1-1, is GAGVSQSPRYKVTKRGQDVALRCDPISGHVSLYWYRQALGQGPEFLTYFNYEAQQDKSGLPNDRFSAERPEGSISTLTIQRTEQRDSAMYRCASSGTANTEAFFGQGTRLTVV.

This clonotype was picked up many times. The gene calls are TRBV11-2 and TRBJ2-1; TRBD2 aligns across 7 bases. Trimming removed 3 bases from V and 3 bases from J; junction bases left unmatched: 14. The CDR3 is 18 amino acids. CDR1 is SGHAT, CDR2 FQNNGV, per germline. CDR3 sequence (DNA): TGTGCCAGCAGCTTTAGTCTAGCGAACGGGGGGATCTACAATGAGCAGTTCTTC. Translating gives CASSFSLANGGIYNEQFF. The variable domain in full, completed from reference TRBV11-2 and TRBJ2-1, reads EAGVAQSPRYKIIEKRQSVAFWCNPISGHATLYWYQQILGQGPKLLIQFQNNGVVDDSQLPKDRFSAERLKGVDSTLKIQPAKLEDSAVYLCASSFSLANGGIYNEQFFGPGTRLTVL.

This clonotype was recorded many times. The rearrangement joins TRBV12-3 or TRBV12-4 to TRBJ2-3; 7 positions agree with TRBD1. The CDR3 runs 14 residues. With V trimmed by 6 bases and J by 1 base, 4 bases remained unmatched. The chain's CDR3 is CASRSGTGTDTQYF. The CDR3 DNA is TGTGCCAGCAGGTCCGGGACAGGCACAGATACGCAGTATTTT.

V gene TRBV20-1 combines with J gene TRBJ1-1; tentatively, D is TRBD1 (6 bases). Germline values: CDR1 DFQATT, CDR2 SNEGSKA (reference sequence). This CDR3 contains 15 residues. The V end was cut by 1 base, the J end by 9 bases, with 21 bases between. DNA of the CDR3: TGCAGTGCTAGAGTTTTGTACAGGGCCCCGTTGAAAGCTTTCTTT. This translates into CSARVLYRAPLKAFF.

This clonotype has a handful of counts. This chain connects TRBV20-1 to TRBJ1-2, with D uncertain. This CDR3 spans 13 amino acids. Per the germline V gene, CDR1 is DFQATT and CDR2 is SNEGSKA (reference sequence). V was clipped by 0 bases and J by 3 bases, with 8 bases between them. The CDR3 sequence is CSARDLTYYGYTF. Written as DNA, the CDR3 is TGCAGTGCTAGAGATTTGACATACTATGGCTACACCTTC.

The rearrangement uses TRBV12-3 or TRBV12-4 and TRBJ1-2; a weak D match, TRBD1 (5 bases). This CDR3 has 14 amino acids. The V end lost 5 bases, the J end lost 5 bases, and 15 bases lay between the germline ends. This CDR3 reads CASSPETAGYGYTF. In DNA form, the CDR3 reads TGTGCCAGCAGTCCCGAGACCGCAGGGTATGGCTACACCTTC.

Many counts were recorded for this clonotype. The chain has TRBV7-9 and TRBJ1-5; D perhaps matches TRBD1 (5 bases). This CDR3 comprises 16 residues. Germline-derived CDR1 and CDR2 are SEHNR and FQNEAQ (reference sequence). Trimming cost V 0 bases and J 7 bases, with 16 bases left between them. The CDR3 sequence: CASSLALAGVEQPQHF. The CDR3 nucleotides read TGTGCCAGCAGCTTAGCGTTAGCGGGGGTGGAGCAGCCCCAGCATTTT.

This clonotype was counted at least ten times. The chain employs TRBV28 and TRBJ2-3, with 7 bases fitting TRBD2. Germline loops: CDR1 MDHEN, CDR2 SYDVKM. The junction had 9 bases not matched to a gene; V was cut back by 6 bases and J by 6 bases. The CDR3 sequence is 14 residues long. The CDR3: CASSPPPGGDTQYF. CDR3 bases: TGTGCCAGCAGCCCTCCACCGGGAGGCGATACGCAGTATTTT. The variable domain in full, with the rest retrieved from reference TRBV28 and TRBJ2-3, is DVKVTQSSRYLVKRTGEKVFLECVQDMDHENMFWYRQDPGLGLRLIYFSYDVKMKEKGDIPEGYSVSREKKERFSLILESASTNQTSMYLCASSPPPGGDTQYFGPGTRLTVL.

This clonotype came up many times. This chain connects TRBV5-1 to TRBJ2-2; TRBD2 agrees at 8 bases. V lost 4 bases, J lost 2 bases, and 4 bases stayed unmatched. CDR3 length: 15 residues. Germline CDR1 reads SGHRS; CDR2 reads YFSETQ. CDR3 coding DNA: TGCGCCAGCAGCCCGACTAGCGTCAACACCGGGGAGCTGTTTTTT. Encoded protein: CASSPTSVNTGELFF.

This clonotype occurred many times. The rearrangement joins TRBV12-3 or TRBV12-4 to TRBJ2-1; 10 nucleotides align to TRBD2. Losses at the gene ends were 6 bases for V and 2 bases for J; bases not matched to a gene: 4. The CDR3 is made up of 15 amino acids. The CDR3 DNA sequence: TGTGCCAGCAGGGGGAGCGGGGGGGCCTACAATGAGCAGTTCTTC. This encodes CASRGSGGAYNEQFF.